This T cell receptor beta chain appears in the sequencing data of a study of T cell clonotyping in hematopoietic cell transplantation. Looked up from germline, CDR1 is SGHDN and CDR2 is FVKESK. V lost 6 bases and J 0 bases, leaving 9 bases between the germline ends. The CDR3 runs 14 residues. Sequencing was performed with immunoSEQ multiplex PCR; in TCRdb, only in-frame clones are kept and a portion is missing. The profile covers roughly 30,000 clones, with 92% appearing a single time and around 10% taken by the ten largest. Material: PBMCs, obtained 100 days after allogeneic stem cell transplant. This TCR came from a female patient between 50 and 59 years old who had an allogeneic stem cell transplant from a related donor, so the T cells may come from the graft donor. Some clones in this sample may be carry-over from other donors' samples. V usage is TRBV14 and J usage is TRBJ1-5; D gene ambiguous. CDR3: CASSASYSNQPQHF. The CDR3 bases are TGTGCCAGCAGTGCTAGCTATAGCAATCAGCCCCAGCATTTT. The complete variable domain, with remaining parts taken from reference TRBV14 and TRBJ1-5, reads EAGVTQFPSHSVIEKGQTVTLRCDPISGHDNLYWYRRVMGKEIKFLLHFVKESKQDESGMPNNRFLAERTGGTYSTLKVQPAELEDSGVYFCASSASYSNQPQHFGDGTRLSIL.